A selection of T cell receptor beta chains follows, all from one sample in a study of T-cell memory formation after mild COVID-19. TCRdb processed the 5' RACE reads anew with MiXCR; each CDR3 protein has one entry. The sample holds 340,000 or so distinct CDR3 sequences, over 10% seen once. Material for sequencing was PBMCs or a T cell subset sorted from them (not recorded which). The receptors were gathered from a man between 18 and 29 years old who had mild COVID-19 (a few samples of this study predate the infection). Cell type and time point are not known. The CDR3 runs from the conserved cysteine through the conserved F or W. The D gene is left open where the match is weak. Rows may omit the clone size; those that give it use once, few, many or a size class.

v_call: TRBV6-2/TRBV6-3; clone_size: few; j_call: TRBJ2-3; d_call: TRBD2; cdr3_aa: CASSPLSGGAGDTQYF; cdr3_nt: TGTGCCAGCAGTCCCCTTAGCGGGGGGGCCGGAGATACGCAGTATTTT
v_call: TRBV6-6; clone_size: NA; j_call: TRBJ2-1; d_call: NA; cdr3_aa: CASSYTALLDEQFF; cdr3_nt: TGTGCCAGCAGTTACACAGCCCTCTTGGATGAGCAGTTCTTC
v_call: TRBV5-6; clone_size: few; j_call: TRBJ2-1; d_call: NA; cdr3_aa: CASKWGDNEQFF; cdr3_nt: TGTGCCAGCAAGTGGGGGGACAATGAGCAGTTCTTC
v_call: TRBV28; clone_size: many; j_call: TRBJ1-6; d_call: NA; cdr3_aa: CASSLTRHSPLHF; cdr3_nt: TGTGCCAGCAGTTTAACCAGGCATTCACCCCTCCACTTT
v_call: TRBV10-2; clone_size: NA; j_call: TRBJ2-5; d_call: TRBD1; cdr3_aa: CASGRTGGRIETQYF; cdr3_nt: TGCGCCAGCGGCAGGACAGGGGGTAGGATAGAGACCCAGTACTTC
v_call: TRBV5-1; clone_size: NA; j_call: TRBJ1-5; d_call: TRBD1; cdr3_aa: CASSSTGGSPQHF; cdr3_nt: TGCGCCAGCAGCTCGACAGGGGGCTCTCCCCAGCATTTT
v_call: TRBV5-1; clone_size: few; j_call: TRBJ2-2; d_call: NA; cdr3_aa: CASRRDLNTGELFF; cdr3_nt: TGCGCCAGCAGACGGGATCTAAACACCGGGGAGCTGTTTTTT
v_call: TRBV18; clone_size: NA; j_call: TRBJ1-1; d_call: TRBD1; cdr3_aa: CASSPWDSETEAFF; cdr3_nt: TGTGCCAGCTCACCCTGGGACAGCGAGACTGAAGCTTTCTTT
v_call: TRBV6-1; clone_size: few; j_call: TRBJ1-5; d_call: NA; cdr3_aa: CASSEWRLSNQPQHF; cdr3_nt: TGTGCCAGCAGTGAATGGCGGCTTAGCAATCAGCCCCAGCATTTT
v_call: TRBV7-8; clone_size: few; j_call: TRBJ2-7; d_call: NA; cdr3_aa: CASSTEEYYEQYF; cdr3_nt: TGTGCCAGCTCGACAGAGGAATACTACGAGCAGTACTTC
v_call: TRBV7-9; clone_size: NA; j_call: TRBJ2-5; d_call: NA; cdr3_aa: CASSNPVRETQYF; cdr3_nt: TGTGCCAGCAGCAACCCGGTCCGAGAGACCCAGTACTTC
v_call: TRBV9; clone_size: few; j_call: TRBJ2-6; d_call: NA; cdr3_aa: CASSVERGSNSGANVLTF; cdr3_nt: TGTGCCAGCAGCGTAGAACGGGGGTCGAACTCTGGGGCCAACGTCCTGACTTTC
v_call: TRBV3-1; clone_size: NA; j_call: TRBJ2-1; d_call: NA; cdr3_aa: CASSHPSGVGYNEQFF; cdr3_nt: TGTGCCAGCAGCCACCCGTCCGGGGTCGGGTACAATGAGCAGTTCTTC
v_call: TRBV15; clone_size: many; j_call: TRBJ2-5; d_call: NA; cdr3_aa: CATSVDSTETQYF; cdr3_nt: TGTGCCACCAGCGTGGACAGTACGGAGACCCAGTACTTC
v_call: TRBV6-5; clone_size: NA; j_call: TRBJ2-7; d_call: TRBD1; cdr3_aa: CASSPAGTGVHEQYF; cdr3_nt: TGTGCCAGCAGTCCCGCAGGGACAGGGGTCCACGAGCAGTACTTC
v_call: TRBV2; clone_size: NA; j_call: TRBJ2-5; d_call: NA; cdr3_aa: CASRGTTLGTQYF; cdr3_nt: TGTGCCAGCAGAGGGACGACGTTGGGGACCCAGTACTTC
v_call: TRBV24-1; clone_size: few; j_call: TRBJ2-1; d_call: NA; cdr3_aa: CATSGPGRRFYNEQLF; cdr3_nt: TGTGCCACCAGTGGACCGGGACGGCGCTTCTACAATGAGCAGTTATTC
v_call: TRBV7-2; clone_size: NA; j_call: TRBJ1-5; d_call: NA; cdr3_aa: CASSLVSGGNQPQHF; cdr3_nt: TGTGCCAGCAGCTTAGTATCGGGCGGCAATCAGCCCCAGCATTTT
v_call: TRBV7-9; clone_size: few; j_call: TRBJ1-1; d_call: NA; cdr3_aa: CASSSPTLNTEAFF; cdr3_nt: TGTGCCAGCAGCTCCCCCACCCTGAACACTGAAGCTTTCTTT
v_call: TRBV18; clone_size: NA; j_call: TRBJ2-7; d_call: NA; cdr3_aa: CASSPEVGAPYEQYF; cdr3_nt: TGTGCCAGCTCACCCGAGGTCGGTGCGCCCTACGAGCAGTACTTC
v_call: TRBV7-2; clone_size: many; j_call: TRBJ2-7; d_call: TRBD1; cdr3_aa: CASSSDRFYSYEQYF; cdr3_nt: TGTGCCAGCAGCTCGGACAGGTTTTACTCCTACGAGCAGTACTTC
v_call: TRBV12-3/TRBV12-4; clone_size: many; j_call: TRBJ1-2; d_call: NA; cdr3_aa: CASSPRGAWGYTF; cdr3_nt: TGTGCCAGCAGTCCTCGGGGAGCCTGGGGCTACACCTTC
v_call: TRBV19; clone_size: NA; j_call: TRBJ2-2; d_call: NA; cdr3_aa: CASSIRFGGELFF; cdr3_nt: TGTGCCAGTAGTATACGGTTTGGCGGGGAGCTGTTTTTT